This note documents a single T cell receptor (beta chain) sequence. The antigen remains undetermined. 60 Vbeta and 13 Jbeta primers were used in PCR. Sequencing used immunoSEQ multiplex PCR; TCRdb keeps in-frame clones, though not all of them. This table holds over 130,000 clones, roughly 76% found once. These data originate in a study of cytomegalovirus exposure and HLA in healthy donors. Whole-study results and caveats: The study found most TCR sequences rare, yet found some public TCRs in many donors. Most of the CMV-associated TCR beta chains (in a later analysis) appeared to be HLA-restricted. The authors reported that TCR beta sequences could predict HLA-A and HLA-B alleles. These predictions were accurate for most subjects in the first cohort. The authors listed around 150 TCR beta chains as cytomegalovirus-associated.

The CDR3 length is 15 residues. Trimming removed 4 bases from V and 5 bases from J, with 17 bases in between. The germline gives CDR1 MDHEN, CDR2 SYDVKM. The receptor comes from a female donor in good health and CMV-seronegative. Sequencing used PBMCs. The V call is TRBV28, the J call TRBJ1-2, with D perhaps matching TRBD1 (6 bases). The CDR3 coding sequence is TGTGCCAGCAGTTCCCACGGTACAGGGCCGTATGGCTACACCTTC. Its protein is CASSSHGTGPYGYTF.